The next 32 T cell receptor beta chains were all read from a single sample in a study of T cell repertoires in urothelial bladder cancer. The repertoire was sequenced with immunoSEQ multiplex PCR; TCRdb's copy has only in-frame clones and lacks some. The table has a few thousand clones, about 75% seen once; the top ten hold about a tenth. Source material: tumor-infiltrating cells from bladder cancer. The origin of the receptors is a human donor with urothelial carcinoma.

This clone was seen a single time. V is TRBV7-2 and J is TRBJ1-2; TRBD1 agrees at 7 bases. CDR1 is SGHTA, CDR2 FQGNSA, per germline. V was clipped by 2 bases and J by 4 bases; unmatched bases: 4. This CDR3 has 14 residues. CDR3 coding DNA: TGTGCCAGCAGCTTACAGGGGGAAGGCTATGGCTACACCTTC. Its protein is CASSLQGEGYGYTF.

This chain joins TRBV5-6 and TRBJ1-2; D gene ambiguous. Germline V gene data show CDR1 as SGHDT and CDR2 as YYEEEE. This CDR3 contains 12 residues. V lost 0 bases, J lost 4 bases, and 4 bases lay in between. CDR3 nucleotide sequence: TGTGCCAGCAGCTTGGACGTCTATGGCTACACCTTC. Its protein is CASSLDVYGYTF. The variable domain in full, completed from reference TRBV5-6 and TRBJ1-2, reads DAGVTQSPTHLIKTRGQQVTLRCSPKSGHDTVSWYQQALGQGPQFIFQYYEEEERQRGNFPDRFSGHQFPNYSSELNVNALLLGDSALYLCASSLDVYGYTFGSGTRLTVV.

This clone occurred once. The chain couples TRBV7-9 to TRBJ2-4; D call uncertain. Between the trimmed V and J ends, which lost 9 bases and 0 bases, there was a span of 9 bases. CDR3 size: 13 residues. Germline CDR1 is SEHNR and CDR2 is FQNEAQ (reference sequence). The CDR3 here is CASRSEAKNIQYF. The DNA for the CDR3 is TGTGCCAGTCGCAGTGAAGCCAAAAACATTCAGTACTTC. Together with reference TRBV7-9 and TRBJ2-4, the CDR3 gives the full variable domain: DTGVSQNPRHKITKRGQNVTFRCDPISEHNRLYWYRQTLGQGPEFLTYFQNEAQLEKSRLLSDRFSAERPKGSFSTLEIQRTEQGDSAMYLCASRSEAKNIQYFGAGTRLSVL.

The table lists this clone with a few counts. DNA for the CDR3: TGTGCCAGCAGTCCCACAGGGCCTTGGCGTTCACCCCTCCACTTT. Amino acids: CASSPTGPWRSPLHF. The gene calls are TRBV27 and TRBJ1-6; weak D call: TRBD1 (6 bases). From germline, CDR1 is MNHEY and CDR2 SMNVEV (reference sequence). The CDR3 contains 15 residues. Trimming shortened V by 5 bases and J by 9 bases, and 17 bases separated the two germline ends.

In its sample, this clone was seen a few times. J is TRBJ2-7 and V is TRBV2, with D uncertain. The CDR3 is 13 amino acids. Germline V lookup: CDR1 SNHLY, CDR2 FYNNEI. V lost 7 bases, J lost 1 base, and 11 bases lay in between. Here the CDR3 reads CASNGVFSYEQYF. CDR3 bases: TGTGCCAGCAATGGGGTCTTTTCCTACGAGCAGTACTTC.

CDR3 region: CSVETTSMNTEAFF. CDR3 DNA: TGCAGCGTTGAAACGACCTCGATGAACACTGAAGCTTTCTTT. The J gene is TRBJ1-1, the V gene TRBV29-1, with unresolved D. From germline, CDR1 is SQVTM and CDR2 ANQGSEA. V lost 2 bases and J 0 bases, leaving 10 bases between the germline ends. This CDR3 region has 14 residues.

The rearrangement joins TRBV11-3 to TRBJ2-1; no clear D gene. Germline CDR1 SGHNT, CDR2 YENEEA. There are 11 residues in the CDR3. Trimming stripped 4 bases from V and 10 bases from J, with 8 bases between. The CDR3 region is CASSSQREQFF. The CDR3 DNA follows: TGTGCCAGCAGCTCCCAGCGCGAGCAGTTCTTC.

This chain links TRBV10-2 with TRBJ1-3; no clear D gene. V shed 4 bases and J shed 0 bases, with 13 bases lying between them. The germline V gene has CDR1 WSHSY and CDR2 SAAADI. The CDR3 has 16 amino acids. The CDR3 DNA reads TGCGCCAGCAGTGCCCTCGAGGGTAGCTCTGGAAACACCATATATTTT. Protein sequence: CASSALEGSSGNTIYF.

This chain uses TRBV10-3 with TRBJ1-2; 7 bases match TRBD1. The ends lost 4 bases at V and 7 bases at J; junction bases unmatched: 3. The CDR3 runs to 12 residues. Germline V lookup: CDR1 ENHRY, CDR2 SYGVKD. The CDR3 reads CAISGTGRGYTF. For the CDR3, the DNA is TGTGCCATCAGTGGGACAGGTCGTGGCTACACCTTC.

This clone was observed a handful of times. The genes are TRBV25-1 and TRBJ2-7, with D uncertain. The CDR3 extends over 13 amino acids. V gave up 8 bases and J gave up 2 bases, with 13 bases separating them. The germline gives CDR1 MGHDK, CDR2 SYGVNS. The CDR3 here is CASRPDGPYEQYF. CDR3 nucleotides: TGTGCCAGCCGACCAGACGGACCCTACGAGCAGTACTTC.

The CDR3, as DNA: TGCAGCGTTTCACGCACACTAGCATACAGTCGGGCCAACGTCCTGACTTTC. Its translation is CSVSRTLAYSRANVLTF. The chain joins TRBV29-1 to TRBJ2-6, with D maybe TRBD2 (6 bases). Trimming stripped 5 bases from V and 5 bases from J, with 22 bases between. Germline assignment: CDR1 SQVTM and CDR2 ANQGSEA. CDR3 length: 17 amino acids.

The rearrangement uses TRBV5-4 and TRBJ1-6; maybe TRBD1 (6 bases). CDR3 size: 15 residues. CDR1 and CDR2 from the germline V gene are SGHNT and YYREEE (reference sequence). Trimming cost V 1 base and J 8 bases, with 13 bases left between them. CDR3 DNA sequence: TGTGCCAGCAGCTTGATGGGGGCTGGGGATTCACCCCTCCACTTT. As protein: CASSLMGAGDSPLHF.

This chain links TRBV7-9 with TRBJ1-4; 7 positions match TRBD1. Germline V gene data show CDR1 as SEHNR and CDR2 as FQNEAQ (reference sequence). V shed 4 bases and J 8 bases; nucleotides not matched to a gene: 10. The CDR3 covers 15 residues. In DNA, the CDR3 is TGTGCCAGCAGCTCCGGGCAGGGGGTGGGGGAAAAACTGTTTTTT. It translates to CASSSGQGVGEKLFF.

The V call is TRBV5-6, the J call TRBJ2-1, with TRBD1 matching 11 bases. The CDR3 runs to 16 residues. With 3 bases clipped from V and 3 bases from J, the junction kept 5 bases outside the gene matches. Germline CDR1 is SGHDT and CDR2 is YYEEEE. In nucleotides, the CDR3 is TGTGCCAGCAGCTACCGGGACAGGGGGATCTACAATGAGCAGTTCTTC. Translating it yields CASSYRDRGIYNEQFF.

This chain connects TRBV14 to TRBJ2-7, with 15 bases matching TRBD2. CDR3 size: 18 residues. Per germline, CDR1 SGHDN and CDR2 FVKESK. Trimming cost V 4 bases and J 0 bases; bases outside gene matches: 7. The CDR3 bases are TGTGCCAGCAGCCTGGGTGGACTAGCGGGAGGGCCCTCCTACGAGCAGTACTTC. Translation gives CASSLGGLAGGPSYEQYF.

The genes are TRBV10-3 and TRBJ1-2, with a possible D match to TRBD1 (6 bases). CDR3 length equals 13 residues. CDR1 and CDR2 (germline): ENHRY, SYGVKD. The germline V and J ends were trimmed by 8 bases and 4 bases, with 14 bases remaining between them. The chain's CDR3 is CAIGPGGLYGYTF. CDR3 DNA sequence: TGTGCCATCGGACCGGGGGGCCTCTATGGCTACACCTTC.

The J gene is TRBJ2-7, the V gene TRBV2; TRBD1 matches 7 bases. V lost 6 bases to trimming and J lost 5 bases; unmatched junction nucleotides: 10. The CDR3 totals 14 residues. CDR1 is SNHLY and CDR2 is FYNNEI in the germline V gene. CDR3 in amino acids: CASSRQGRSNEQYF. DNA for the CDR3: TGTGCCAGCAGCCGACAGGGACGGAGTAACGAGCAGTACTTC.

This chain joins TRBV6-4 and TRBJ2-3, with D perhaps TRBD2 (5 bases). This CDR3 has 15 amino acids. Trimming pared 0 bases from V and 2 bases from J, leaving 9 bases between. Germline assignment: CDR1 MRHNA and CDR2 SNTAGT. CDR3 nucleotides: TGTGCCAGCAGTGACTCGGCGGGCCCCACAGATACGCAGTATTTT. The encoded protein is CASSDSAGPTDTQYF.

This clone was picked up a small number of times. CDR3 region: CASSPRTVISNQPQHF. The DNA for the CDR3 is TGTGCCAGCAGCCCAAGGACAGTAATTAGCAATCAGCCCCAGCATTTT. The chain joins TRBV6-6 to TRBJ1-5, with D perhaps TRBD1 (6 bases). The germline gives CDR1 MNHNY, CDR2 SVGAGI (reference sequence). Trimming shortened V by 6 bases and J by 0 bases, and 15 bases separated the two germline ends. CDR3 length equals 16 residues.

The rearrangement links TRBV5-1 to TRBJ1-1, with D possibly matching TRBD1 (5 bases). Germline CDR1 is SGHRS and CDR2 is YFSETQ. V was shortened by 4 bases and J by 0 bases, with 19 bases between the two germline ends. The CDR3 consists of 17 residues. CDR3 loop: CASSVDGGPPLNTEAFF. DNA for the CDR3: TGCGCCAGCAGCGTGGACGGGGGACCACCGTTGAACACTGAAGCTTTCTTT.

V gene TRBV7-2 combines with J gene TRBJ2-7; the D is unclear. This CDR3 is built from 14 residues. Germline V gene sequence: CDR1 SGHTA, CDR2 FQGNSA. Trimming took off 5 bases at V and 0 bases at J, with 11 bases between the two ends. This CDR3 is CASSLESRSYEQYF. CDR3 DNA: TGTGCCAGCAGCCTGGAGTCACGCTCCTACGAGCAGTACTTC.

A remark on this clone: The same CDR3 also results from other DNA sequences found in this sample. CDR3 bases: TGTGCTAGTGGTTTGGTACCGGGCCCTAGGGATCAGCCCCAGCATTTT. Translation: CASGLVPGPRDQPQHF. This chain uses TRBV12-5 with TRBJ1-5; D is uncertain. CDR1 LGHNT and CDR2 FRNRAP come from the germline V gene. The CDR3 is made up of 16 amino acids. Trimming took 0 bases from V and 5 from J, leaving 14 bases between them.

The J gene is TRBJ1-2, the V gene TRBV5-4, with D perhaps TRBD1 (6 bases). Germline-derived CDR1 and CDR2 are SGHNT and YYREEE (reference sequence). Trimming removed 0 bases from V and 8 bases from J, with 11 bases in between. This CDR3 has 13 amino acids. CDR3 loop: CASSLADGGGYTF. CDR3 DNA: TGTGCCAGCAGCTTGGCGGACGGGGGCGGCTACACCTTC. Combining the CDR3 with reference TRBV5-4 and TRBJ1-2 gives the whole variable domain ETGVTQSPTHLIKTRGQQVTLRCSSQSGHNTVSWYQQALGQGPQFIFQYYREEENGRGNFPPRFSGLQFPNYSSELNVNALELDDSALYLCASSLADGGGYTFGSGTRLTVV.

This chain joins TRBV23-1 and TRBJ2-5; no reliable D call. TRBV23-1 is an open reading frame whose function is uncertain. The CDR3 sequence is 12 residues long. The V end was cut by 6 bases, the J end by 8 bases, with 13 bases between. CDR3 loop: CASRWPHLTQYF. The CDR3 DNA reads TGCGCCAGCAGGTGGCCGCATTTAACCCAGTACTTC.

J is TRBJ1-3 and V is TRBV18; D may be TRBD1 (6 bases). Trimming shortened V by 3 bases and J by 7 bases, and 22 bases separated the two germline ends. This CDR3 has 17 residues. CDR1 and CDR2 from the germline V gene are KGHSH and LQKENI. The CDR3 DNA sequence: TGTGCCAGCTCACCGACCATGCCCGGACAGCTCTCGAACACCATATATTTT. Protein product: CASSPTMPGQLSNTIYF.

The chain couples TRBV4-3 to TRBJ2-6; D is unresolved. The CDR3 has 17 residues. Looked up from germline, CDR1 is LGHNA and CDR2 is YSLEER. V shed 3 bases and J shed 1 base, with 13 bases lying between them. The CDR3 sequence is CASSQSKGVSGANVLTF. The CDR3 DNA is TGCGCCAGCAGCCAGTCCAAAGGAGTATCTGGGGCCAACGTCCTGACTTTC.

The chain uses TRBV5-6 and TRBJ2-3, with D hard to call. The CDR3 runs 15 residues. V lost 4 bases and J 0 bases, leaving 12 bases between the germline ends. Germline lookup yields CDR1 SGHDT and CDR2 YYEEEE. In DNA, the CDR3 is TGTGCCAGCAGCCCATGGGGTACTAGCACAGATACGCAGTATTTT. This codes for CASSPWGTSTDTQYF.

This sequence joins TRBV19 and TRBJ1-5; D gene uncertain. Trimming pared 3 bases from V and 3 bases from J, leaving 9 bases between. The CDR3 is made up of 14 amino acids. Per the germline V gene, CDR1 is LNHDA and CDR2 is SQIVND (reference sequence). CDR3 region: CASSIVRNNQPQHF. For the CDR3, the DNA is TGTGCCAGTAGTATTGTGCGGAACAATCAGCCCCAGCATTTT.

The V and J genes are TRBV19 and TRBJ2-1, with TRBD2 identical over 12 bases. The CDR3 is made up of 18 amino acids. With 0 bases clipped from V and 15 bases from J, the junction kept 18 bases outside the gene matches. The germline V gene has CDR1 LNHDA and CDR2 SQIVND (reference sequence). The CDR3: CASSIEPPGLAGPWGMFF. CDR3 bases: TGTGCCAGTAGTATAGAGCCCCCGGGACTAGCGGGCCCCTGGGGGATGTTCTTC.

The chain uses TRBV5-6 and TRBJ2-5; 8 bases map to TRBD2. V was pared by 4 bases and J by 5 bases, with 4 bases of the junction left unmatched. The CDR3 totals 13 residues. Per germline, CDR1 SGHDT and CDR2 YYEEEE. The CDR3 nucleotides read TGTGCCAGCAGCCGAGCGGGAGTGGAGACCCAGTACTTC. Protein sequence: CASSRAGVETQYF.

By its share, this clone is large. This rearrangement joins TRBV5-1 to TRBJ2-3; D not resolved. CDR3 length: 14 residues. V was pared by 0 bases and J by 2 bases, with 7 bases between. In germline, CDR1 is SGHRS, CDR2 YFSETQ. This CDR3 is CASSLDDVTDTQYF. CDR3 nucleotides: TGCGCCAGCAGCTTGGACGACGTCACAGATACGCAGTATTTT. The full variable domain, completed using reference TRBV5-1 and TRBJ2-3, is KAGVTQTPRYLIKTRGQQVTLSCSPISGHRSVSWYQQTPGQGLQFLFEYFSETQRNKGNFPGRFSGRQFSNSRSEMNVSTLELGDSALYLCASSLDDVTDTQYFGPGTRLTVL.

The chain has TRBV5-6 and TRBJ2-5; 8 bases match TRBD1. CDR1 and CDR2 (germline): SGHDT, YYEEEE. The ends lost 3 bases at V and 4 bases at J; junction bases unmatched: 2. This CDR3 is 13 amino acids long. The CDR3 DNA reads as TGTGCCAGCAGCTACAGGGGGAGAGAGACCCAGTACTTC. Translating gives CASSYRGRETQYF.